The 20 T cell receptor beta chains below all came from one sample that was sequenced in a study of CD8 T cells in Susac syndrome. With random hexamers, reverse transcription was performed on about 0.45 to 1 ug of RNA. In TCRdb, the immunoSEQ multiplex PCR reads were re-called with MiXCR into one record per CDR3 protein. This sample yields around 190,000 distinct CDR3 sequences, of which approximately 93% are seen a single time; about 0.1% belongs to the top ten. Sequencing was performed on CD4+ T cells from PBMCs. These receptors came from a human donor in good health.

The rearrangement links TRBV29-1 to TRBJ1-2; the D is unclear. This CDR3 region has 12 residues. V was pared by 3 bases and J by 6 bases, with 11 bases between. Germline V lookup: CDR1 SQVTM, CDR2 ANQGSEA. For the CDR3, the DNA is TGCAGCGTTGATGACCTCCAGGATGGCTACACCTTC. It translates to CSVDDLQDGYTF.

The chain carries TRBV12-3 or TRBV12-4 and TRBJ2-3; 9 bases are a match to TRBD2. The CDR3 spans 12 residues. The V and J ends lost 7 bases and 4 bases, in that order; junction bases with no gene match: 0. The DNA of the CDR3 is TGTGCCAGCAAGCGGGGGGCAGATACGCAGTATTTT. This gives the protein CASKRGADTQYF.

This chain links TRBV5-6 with TRBJ2-5; D is unresolved. V shed 0 bases and J shed 4 bases, with 10 bases lying between them. The CDR3 has 14 amino acids. CDR1 SGHDT and CDR2 YYEEEE come from the germline V gene. In DNA form, the CDR3 reads TGTGCCAGCAGCTTGGGTCCAGCTCGAGAGACCCAGTACTTC. It codes for CASSLGPARETQYF.

The chain is built from TRBV7-9 and TRBJ1-1, with D unresolved. The CDR3 has 13 amino acids. Trimming took 2 bases from V and 1 from J, leaving 5 bases between them. The germline V gene has CDR1 SEHNR and CDR2 FQNEAQ (reference sequence). As DNA, the CDR3 is TGTGCCAGCAGCTTATCGGCGAACACTGAAGCTTTCTTT. Its translation: CASSLSANTEAFF.

This clonotype was detected only a few times. The CDR3, as DNA: TGTGCCAGCACCGACCGCAGGGGAGGTAGCAATCAGCCCCAGCATTTT. It translates to CASTDRRGGSNQPQHF. The chain joins TRBV6-1 to TRBJ1-5, with D possibly TRBD1 on 6 matching bases. Germline V gene sequence: CDR1 MNHNS, CDR2 SASEGT. This CDR3 contains 16 residues. V was trimmed by 7 bases and J by 0 bases, leaving 16 bases between them.

This chain connects TRBV3-1 to TRBJ1-5; D gene uncertain. Germline V CDR1 and CDR2: LGHDT, YNNKEL (reference sequence). The CDR3 contains 14 residues. The ends were cut back, 1 base at V and 5 bases at J, with 9 bases in the middle. The DNA for the CDR3 is TGTGCCAGCAGCCAAGCGCCCGAGGATCAGCCCCAGCATTTT. Translating it yields CASSQAPEDQPQHF.

The chain has TRBV5-1 and TRBJ2-2, with TRBD1 as a possible D gene (6 bases). CDR1 is SGHRS and CDR2 is YFSETQ in the germline V gene. CDR3 length equals 15 residues. The V and J ends lost 1 base and 3 bases respectively, with 10 bases between them. The CDR3 DNA reads as TGCGCCAGCAGCTTGACAGGGAAAGACACCGGGGAGCTGTTTTTT. Translation: CASSLTGKDTGELFF. Full variable domain (remainder filled in from reference TRBV5-1 and TRBJ2-2): KAGVTQTPRYLIKTRGQQVTLSCSPISGHRSVSWYQQTPGQGLQFLFEYFSETQRNKGNFPGRFSGRQFSNSRSEMNVSTLELGDSALYLCASSLTGKDTGELFFGEGSRLTVL.

J is TRBJ1-1 and V is TRBV30, with D hard to call. The germline gives CDR1 GTSNPN, CDR2 SVGIG (reference sequence). The CDR3 sequence is 13 residues long. V was cut by 1 base and J by 7 bases, with 13 bases left in between. CDR3 in DNA: TGTGCCTGGAGTGATGAACCGAGAAATGAAGCTTTCTTT. The encoded protein is CAWSDEPRNEAFF.

V is TRBV7-2 and J is TRBJ1-5; perhaps TRBD1 as D (5 bases). Germline CDR1 reads SGHTA; CDR2 reads FQGNSA. This CDR3 is built from 17 residues. V gave up 1 base and J gave up 0 bases, with 13 bases separating them. CDR3 in DNA: TGTGCCAGCAGCTTAGTGGGTGGACACCTTAGCAATCAGCCCCAGCATTTT. It is translated as CASSLVGGHLSNQPQHF. The complete variable domain, with remaining parts taken from reference TRBV7-2 and TRBJ1-5, reads GAGVSQSPSNKVTEKGKDVELRCDPISGHTALYWYRQSLGQGLEFLIYFQGNSAPDKSGLPSDRFSAERTGGSVSTLTIQRTQQEDSAVYLCASSLVGGHLSNQPQHFGDGTRLSIL.

V gene TRBV6-1 combines with J gene TRBJ2-4, with TRBD1 as a possible D gene (7 bases). Germline V lookup: CDR1 MNHNS, CDR2 SASEGT. This CDR3 has 13 amino acids. V shed 6 bases and J shed 5 bases, with 11 bases lying between them. CDR3 in amino acids: CASRRDSQNIQYF. CDR3 coding DNA: TGTGCCAGCAGGCGGGACAGCCAAAACATTCAGTACTTC.

The V call is TRBV7-3, the J call TRBJ2-1; a possible D gene is TRBD2 (6 bases). CDR1 is SGHTA and CDR2 is FQGTGA in the germline V gene. Trimming removed 0 bases from V and 0 bases from J, with 12 bases in between. The CDR3 loop spans 17 amino acids. The CDR3 DNA reads TGTGCCAGCAGCTTAACCGGGACTCCCAGCTCCTACAATGAGCAGTTCTTC. It specifies CASSLTGTPSSYNEQFF.

V gene TRBV28 combines with J gene TRBJ2-7; tentatively, D is TRBD1 or TRBD2 (5 bases each). This CDR3 comprises 15 residues. CDR1 and CDR2 (germline): MDHEN, SYDVKM. V was trimmed by 6 bases and J by 3 bases, leaving 18 bases between them. CDR3 region: CASRNTGTGIYEQYF. Here the CDR3 DNA reads TGTGCCAGCAGAAATACCGGGACGGGAATCTACGAGCAGTACTTC. The entire variable domain, with the rest obtained from reference TRBV28 and TRBJ2-7, is as follows: DVKVTQSSRYLVKRTGEKVFLECVQDMDHENMFWYRQDPGLGLRLIYFSYDVKMKEKGDIPEGYSVSREKKERFSLILESASTNQTSMYLCASRNTGTGIYEQYFGPGTRLTVT.

The chain uses TRBV7-2 and TRBJ1-4; D ambiguous. The V and J ends lost 1 base and 5 bases respectively, with 8 bases between them. CDR1 SGHTA and CDR2 FQGNSA come from the germline V gene. The CDR3 spans 14 residues. In nucleotides, the CDR3 is TGTGCCAGCAGCTTAGGTGGGGTAAATGAAAAACTGTTTTTT. Protein product: CASSLGGVNEKLFF.

This sequence joins TRBV12-3 or TRBV12-4 and TRBJ1-1; 9 positions agree with TRBD1. The CDR3 runs to 12 residues. V gave up 10 bases and J gave up 7 bases; unmatched junction bases: 7. Here the CDR3 DNA reads TGTGCCACCAACAGGGGGCTGGGTGAAGCTTTCTTT. Translation: CATNRGLGEAFF.

The V gene is TRBV5-6, the J gene TRBJ1-1; tentatively, D is TRBD1 (5 bases). CDR1 is SGHDT, CDR2 YYEEEE, per germline. V was cut by 4 bases and J by 8 bases, with 15 bases left in between. The CDR3 spans 13 residues. As DNA, the CDR3 is TGTGCCAGCAGCGGGGGATTTGGGGTGGAAGCTTTCTTT. Its protein product is CASSGGFGVEAFF. The whole variable domain, filled in from reference TRBV5-6 and TRBJ1-1, reads DAGVTQSPTHLIKTRGQQVTLRCSPKSGHDTVSWYQQALGQGPQFIFQYYEEEERQRGNFPDRFSGHQFPNYSSELNVNALLLGDSALYLCASSGGFGVEAFFGQGTRLTVV.

The V call is TRBV2, the J call TRBJ1-2, with 7 nucleotides matching TRBD1. From germline, CDR1 is SNHLY and CDR2 FYNNEI. The junction had 8 bases not matched to a gene; V was cut back by 4 bases and J by 3 bases. The CDR3 length is 15 residues. This CDR3 reads CASSAATGSYYGYTF. CDR3 sequence (DNA): TGTGCCAGCAGTGCCGCGACAGGGTCCTACTATGGCTACACCTTC.

V is TRBV23-1 and J is TRBJ2-5; TRBD2 is a possible D gene (5 bases). TRBV23-1 is an open reading frame whose function is uncertain. CDR3 length: 14 amino acids. V lost 2 bases to trimming and J lost 4 bases, with 11 bases between them. The CDR3 nucleotides read TGCGCCAGCAGTCAAGCAACCGGGGTAGAGACCCAGTACTTC. Encoded protein: CASSQATGVETQYF.

This clonotype was recorded once. CDR3 protein: CASSIGDRVRTGYTF. The CDR3 nucleotides read TGTGCCAGTAGTATCGGGGACAGAGTCCGGACTGGCTACACCTTC. V is TRBV19 and J is TRBJ1-2; 7 bases match TRBD1. V lost 3 bases to trimming and J lost 7 bases; unmatched junction nucleotides: 11. CDR3 length equals 15 residues. Germline V gene data show CDR1 as LNHDA and CDR2 as SQIVND (reference sequence).

For the CDR3, the DNA is TGCAGTGCTAGCCTCGGGGCGACGAGGACTGAAGCTTTCTTT. Protein product: CSASLGATRTEAFF. The chain has TRBV20-1 and TRBJ1-1, with a tentative D call TRBD1 (5 bases). The V gene's germline CDR1 is DFQATT and CDR2 SNEGSKA (reference sequence). Trimming shortened V by 3 bases and J by 5 bases, and 16 bases separated the two germline ends. The CDR3 contains 14 residues.

The rearrangement joins TRBV12-3 or TRBV12-4 to TRBJ1-5; D uncertain. There are 13 residues in the CDR3. Trimming left V 0 bases short and J 4 bases short, with 4 bases between. Written as DNA, the CDR3 is TGTGCCAGCAGTTTAGCGCAGAATCAGCCCCAGCATTTT. Translated, it gives CASSLAQNQPQHF.